The T cell receptor (beta chain) under discussion was sequenced for a study of metastatic and nonmetastatic thyroid tumors. Overall study context: The comparison covered peripheral blood and tumor or nodule tissue in malignant and benign thyroid patients. Study-level results: For both blood and tumor, malignant thyroid tumors reportedly showed significantly higher TCR beta diversity than benign nodules did.

V gave up 5 bases and J gave up 5 bases, with 13 bases separating them. Germline assignment: CDR1 SGHTA and CDR2 FQGNSA. The CDR3 extends over 14 amino acids. Per the study methods: Using the CDR3 differences seen across clinicopathological groups, the authors built a distant-metastasis classifier for papillary thyroid cancer, which was meant to discriminate distant-metastatic patients. TCRdb re-clonotyped the PCR reads through MiXCR. The V and J calls and clone size are TCRdb's, not the authors'. The sample has about 8,600 clones; around 30% are singletons. Thyroid surgery had not been preceded by any treatment in any patient. This clone was counted at least ten times. What it binds is unknown.

The sequence came from a female donor with papillary thyroid cancer or a benign thyroid nodule (not recorded which). Some clones in this sample may be carry-over from other donors' samples. The gene calls are TRBV7-2 and TRBJ2-1; tentative D call: TRBD2 (5 bases). Sequencing was carried out using adjacent normal tissue. CDR3 protein: CASSPSSAHNEQFF. The CDR3 bases are TGTGCCAGCAGCCCTAGTAGCGCACACAATGAGCAGTTCTTC.